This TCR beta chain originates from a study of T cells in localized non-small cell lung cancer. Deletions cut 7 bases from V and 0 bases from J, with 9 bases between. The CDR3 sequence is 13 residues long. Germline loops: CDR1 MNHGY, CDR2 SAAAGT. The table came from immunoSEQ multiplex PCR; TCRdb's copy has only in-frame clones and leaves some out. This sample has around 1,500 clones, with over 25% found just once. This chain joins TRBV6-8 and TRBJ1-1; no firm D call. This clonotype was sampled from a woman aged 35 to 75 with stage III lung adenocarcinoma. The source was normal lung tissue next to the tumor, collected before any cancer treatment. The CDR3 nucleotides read TGTGCCAGCAACCGATATTTGAACACTGAAGCTTTCTTT. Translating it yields CASNRYLNTEAFF.